This T cell receptor (beta chain) was recovered during a study of T cell responses to AZD1222 COVID-19 vaccine (dated by TCRdb to the early 2020s). For context, the study as a whole: A total of about 230 trial participants underwent TCR sequencing, of whom some 210 received two doses of AZD1222 and about 25 received two doses of the MenACWY control vaccine. Trial participants were enrolled by age into subgroups of 18-55, 56-69 and 70-plus years, and around 150, 28 and 57 TCR-sequenced participants, respectively, were included in these subgroups. What the study reported, not specific to this receptor: In the small 56-69-year group, the increase in depth fell short of significance, most likely because of low power. Most participants were white British and females outnumbered males, and the authors suggested that clonal diversity may have been underestimated. Spike-specific TCR breadth and depth rose significantly after two AZD1222 doses compared with day 0 and with MenACWY recipients. Conclusions about previously exposed vaccinees are limited, since just a handful of AZD1222 recipients were seropositive for SARS-CoV-2 at baseline. Because no samples from the day 14 peak response were available, repertoires could be characterized only after the peak T cell response. Epitopes outside the regions mutated in the B.1.351 and B.1.1.7 variants were reportedly recognized by nearly half of the unique spike-specific TCRs. Vaccine-associated CD4 TCRs spanned the whole spike protein, with dominant responses in regions 160-218 and 743-854.

The CDR3 regions of human TCRbeta chains were subjected to immunosequencing. For the original study's pipeline: TCRs in the repertoires were matched against a reference library of SARS-CoV-2-specific TCRs that had been generated with the MIRA antigen-specificity platform. Breadth was defined as the fraction of unique TCRs that were SARS-CoV-2-associated. Depth was defined as the fraction of total T cells that were SARS-CoV-2-associated. Using the MIRA data, every spike-specific TCR was mapped to the spike region that the TCR reacted to and assigned to either a CD4 or a CD8 class. Log10-transformed breadth and depth values were compared by one-way ANOVA with Sidak's multiple comparisons tests. TCRdb carries this immuneACCESS record with in-frame sequences only. Its versions omit some clonotypes, under half of them owing to an unresolved V gene in the studies checked, with the rest unexplained. Clone size and the V and J calls come from that table; the DNA yielded D and trimming. Across this sample there are about 140,000 clones, with almost 95% seen only once. The top ten clones comprise less than 9.5% of the sample.

Note on this clone: Its recognized antigen is unknown. Within one base of it there is no much larger clone, and no base qualities were kept.

The time point tag for this specimen amounts to: about 28 days (+/-7) after the second vaccine dose. AZD1222 recipients given second doses at about 4 weeks or at about 12 weeks were pooled, since spike-specific TCR depth and breadth were not found to differ between the two schedules. Vaccinee samples were obtained from the UK trials COV001 and COV002, which included a single-blind randomized controlled phase 2/3 trial of AZD1222 (ChAdOx1 nCoV-19) in healthy adults. Trial participant PBMC samples were collected at day 0 and day 28 after the second dose for TCRbeta chain sequencing. The junction carries 4 bases between V and J, which are trimmed by 0 bases and 9 bases respectively. CDR1 is given as SGHRS and CDR2 as YFSETQ, both from the germline V gene. From the cysteine up to the phenylalanine, the CDR3 has a length of 11 residues. The CDR3 DNA has 33 bases and is translated from base 1.

Here the sequenced sample was peripheral blood, taken 28 days after the second AZD1222 dose. The chain is made from TRBV5-1 and TRBJ2-1, with the identity of the D gene unclear. This receptor was identified in an adult who received the AZD1222 COVID-19 vaccine. The DNA sequence is as follows: TGCGCCAGCAGCTTGGGGGGTGAGCAGTTCTTC. Protein translation: CASSLGGEQFF. The reference TRBV5-1 and TRBJ2-1 proteins fill in what lies around the CDR3, so the full variable domain reads KAGVTQTPRYLIKTRGQQVTLSCSPISGHRSVSWYQQTPGQGLQFLFEYFSETQRNKGNFPGRFSGRQFSNSRSEMNVSTLELGDSALYLCASSLGGEQFFGPGTRLTVL.